This TCR beta chain was profiled in a study of T cells in Graves' hyperthyroidism and ophthalmopathy. Looking at the study overall: It was at initial diagnosis, before any treatment, that peripheral blood was collected.

Regions amplified from RNA transcripts were the TCR beta CDR3 regions. TCR CDR3 underwent first-round RT-PCR with the HTBI primer set. One entry per CDR3 protein, called by TCRdb with MiXCR from the multiplex PCR reads. Found here are 660,000 or so distinct CDR3 sequences, less than 25% of them singletons; the top ten hold around a third. The CDR3 covers 14 residues. With 8 bases clipped from V and 4 bases from J, the junction kept 2 bases outside the gene matches. In germline, CDR1 is MDHEN, CDR2 SYDVKM. V usage is TRBV28 and J usage is TRBJ2-2; 12 bases map to TRBD2. The specimen sequenced was blood. This TCR derives from a man aged 25-45 years with Graves' ophthalmopathy. The CDR3 bases are TGTGCCAGCCTACTAGCGGGAGGCACCGGGGAGCTGTTTTTT. It specifies CASLLAGGTGELFF.